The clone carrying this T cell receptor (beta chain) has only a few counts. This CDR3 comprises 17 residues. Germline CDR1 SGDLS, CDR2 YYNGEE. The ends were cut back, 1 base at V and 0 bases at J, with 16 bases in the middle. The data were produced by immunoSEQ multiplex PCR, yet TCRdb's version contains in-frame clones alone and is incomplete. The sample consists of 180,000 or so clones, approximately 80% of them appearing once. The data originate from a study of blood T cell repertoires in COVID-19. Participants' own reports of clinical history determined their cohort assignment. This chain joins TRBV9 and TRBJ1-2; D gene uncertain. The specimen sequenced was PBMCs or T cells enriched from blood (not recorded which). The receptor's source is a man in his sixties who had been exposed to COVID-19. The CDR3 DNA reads TGTGCCAGCAGCGTACGAAGTAACAGAAAGTCTAACTATGGCTACACCTTC. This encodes CASSVRSNRKSNYGYTF.